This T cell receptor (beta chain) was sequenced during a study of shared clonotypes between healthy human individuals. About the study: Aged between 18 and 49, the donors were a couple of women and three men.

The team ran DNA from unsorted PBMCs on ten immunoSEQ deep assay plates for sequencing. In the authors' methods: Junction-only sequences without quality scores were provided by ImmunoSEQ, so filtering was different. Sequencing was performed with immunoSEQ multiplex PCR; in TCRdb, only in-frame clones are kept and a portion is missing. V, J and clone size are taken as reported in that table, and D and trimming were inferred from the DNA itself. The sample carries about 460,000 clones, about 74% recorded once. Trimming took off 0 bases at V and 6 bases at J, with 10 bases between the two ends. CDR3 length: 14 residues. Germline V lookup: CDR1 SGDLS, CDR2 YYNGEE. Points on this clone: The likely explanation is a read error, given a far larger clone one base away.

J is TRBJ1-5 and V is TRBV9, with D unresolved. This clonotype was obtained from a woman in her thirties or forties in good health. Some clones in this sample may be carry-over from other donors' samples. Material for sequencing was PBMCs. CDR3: CASSVGGSGQPQHF. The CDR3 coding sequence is TGTGCCAGCAGCGTAGGAGGGAGCGGTCAGCCCCAGCATTTT.